One and the same sample provided the 22 T cell receptor beta chains below, sequenced in a study of cytomegalovirus exposure and HLA in healthy donors. With 60 Vbeta and 13 Jbeta primers, the PCR was carried out. Produced via immunoSEQ multiplex PCR; TCRdb's table is partial and in-frame only. The table for this sample gives around 57,000 clones. Sequences were obtained from PBMCs. The receptors here all came from a woman aged 50 to 60 in good health and CMV-seropositive.

V usage is TRBV30 and J usage is TRBJ1-2; tentative D call: TRBD1 (6 bases). CDR1 and CDR2 (germline): GTSNPN, SVGIG (reference sequence). The CDR3 totals 14 residues. Trimming cost V 3 bases and J 6 bases, with 17 bases left between them. The CDR3 loop reads CAWRQGGGLNGYTF. In DNA form, the CDR3 reads TGTGCCTGGAGACAAGGGGGGGGGTTGAATGGCTACACCTTC.

The V gene is TRBV7-2, the J gene TRBJ2-1; the D gene is possibly TRBD2 (6 bases). Germline lookup yields CDR1 SGHTA and CDR2 FQGNSA. This CDR3 spans 15 amino acids. V lost 2 bases, J lost 4 bases, and 12 bases lay in between. CDR3 residues: CASSLYTGGYNEQFF. In nucleotides, the CDR3 is TGTGCCAGCAGCTTATACACCGGAGGGTACAATGAGCAGTTCTTC.

The genes are TRBV20-1 and TRBJ1-1, with D perhaps matching TRBD1 (6 bases). Germline CDR1 is DFQATT and CDR2 is SNEGSKA (reference sequence). Trimming left V 5 bases short and J 8 bases short, with 12 bases between. The CDR3 is 11 amino acids. The CDR3: CSAYGGLEAFF. The DNA of the CDR3 is TGCAGTGCTTATGGGGGCCTGGAAGCTTTCTTT.

V usage is TRBV29-1 and J usage is TRBJ1-1, with D possibly matching TRBD1 (6 bases). CDR3 size: 12 residues. V shed 4 bases and J shed 3 bases, with 9 bases lying between them. Per the germline V gene, CDR1 is SQVTM and CDR2 is ANQGSEA. The CDR3 nucleotides read TGCAGCGTTGGTGCAGGGGACACTGAAGCTTTCTTT. Amino acid sequence: CSVGAGDTEAFF.

V gene TRBV29-1 combines with J gene TRBJ2-1, with TRBD2 identical over 10 bases. V shed 1 base and J 1 base; nucleotides not matched to a gene: 7. The germline V gene has CDR1 SQVTM and CDR2 ANQGSEA. This CDR3 contains 17 residues. The CDR3, as DNA: TGCAGCGTTGAAGGTGCTAGCGGGAGTTCGTCCTACAATGAGCAGTTCTTC. It yields the protein CSVEGASGSSSYNEQFF.

The chain carries TRBV7-9 and TRBJ2-7; 16 bases are a match to TRBD2. Trimming removed 5 bases from V and 7 bases from J; junction bases left unmatched: 2. There are 14 residues in the CDR3. Germline V gene sequence: CDR1 SEHNR, CDR2 FQNEAQ (reference sequence). CDR3 residues: CASSPGLAGGEQYF. In DNA form, the CDR3 reads TGTGCCAGCAGCCCGGGACTAGCGGGAGGGGAGCAGTACTTC.

V usage is TRBV5-1 and J usage is TRBJ1-1, with 8 bases lining up with TRBD1. The CDR3 extends over 15 amino acids. Looked up from germline, CDR1 is SGHRS and CDR2 is YFSETQ. The V segment lost 4 bases and the J segment 5 bases; nucleotides outside the gene matches: 10. The CDR3 sequence is CASSTADRARTEAFF. The CDR3 DNA reads as TGCGCCAGCAGCACAGCGGACAGGGCGAGAACTGAAGCTTTCTTT.

This chain joins TRBV15 and TRBJ1-5; 11 positions match TRBD1. The V and J ends lost 3 bases and 2 bases, in that order; junction bases with no gene match: 12. CDR3 length: 19 residues. The germline V gene has CDR1 LNHNV and CDR2 YYDKDF (reference sequence). CDR3 protein: CATSSSPGTGGSGNQPQHF. Here the CDR3 DNA reads TGTGCCACCAGCAGTTCCCCCGGGACAGGGGGTTCGGGCAATCAGCCCCAGCATTTT.

The CDR3 loop reads CASSHTMVFRGNYGYTF. CDR3 DNA: TGCGCCAGCAGCCACACAATGGTGTTTCGGGGGAACTATGGCTACACCTTC. The chain carries TRBV4-3 and TRBJ1-2, with D perhaps matching TRBD1 (5 bases). In germline, CDR1 is LGHNA, CDR2 YSLEER. The CDR3 totals 17 residues. Deletions cut 3 bases from V and 2 bases from J, with 19 bases between.

The chain uses TRBV5-1 and TRBJ2-1; 10 nucleotides align to TRBD1. The CDR3 contains 16 residues. Losses at the gene ends were 5 bases for V and 5 bases for J; bases not matched to a gene: 10. Germline-derived CDR1 and CDR2 are SGHRS and YFSETQ. CDR3 amino acids: CASRPPLGTGDNEQFF. CDR3 DNA: TGCGCCAGCAGACCTCCCTTGGGGACAGGGGACAATGAGCAGTTCTTC.

The chain carries TRBV7-9 and TRBJ1-2; 9 positions match TRBD1. Unmatched junction bases numbered 4, after V lost 4 bases and J lost 13 bases. CDR1 SEHNR and CDR2 FQNEAQ come from the germline V gene (reference sequence). The CDR3 loop spans 11 amino acids. The CDR3 nucleotides are TGTGCCAGCAGCTGGGGACAGGGAGGCACCTTC. Amino acid sequence: CASSWGQGGTF.

The chain couples TRBV11-2 to TRBJ1-3; no clear D. V was trimmed by 5 bases and J by 3 bases, leaving 14 bases between them. Germline V gene lookup returns CDR1 SGHAT and CDR2 FQNNGV. The CDR3 is 15 amino acids. This chain's CDR3 is CASSGSGVYGNTIYF. CDR3 DNA: TGTGCCAGCAGCGGAAGCGGGGTTTATGGAAACACCATATATTTT.

The CDR3 nucleotides read TGTGCCAGCAGTCATCCCCTGACAGGTGAAGCTTTCTTT. Protein: CASSHPLTGEAFF. J is TRBJ1-1 and V is TRBV27; TRBD1 is a possible D gene (6 bases). Germline CDR1 is MNHEY and CDR2 is SMNVEV (reference sequence). The CDR3 is 13 residues long. V lost 5 bases, J lost 7 bases, and 14 bases lay in between.

The chain joins TRBV6-6 to TRBJ1-1; the match to TRBD1 covers 8 bases. Germline V CDR1 and CDR2: MNHNY, SVGAGI (reference sequence). The V gene end was trimmed by 5 bases and the J gene end by 5 bases; junction bases not matched to a gene: 10. This CDR3 spans 15 amino acids. Written as DNA, the CDR3 is TGTGCCAGCAGTGATCAGGACAGGGTGAGAACTGAAGCTTTCTTT. Its translation is CASSDQDRVRTEAFF.

The CDR3 DNA reads as TGTGCCAGCAGTTCGGGAGAGAACACTGAAGCTTTCTTT. Its translation is CASSSGENTEAFF. The chain joins TRBV28 to TRBJ1-1; the D is unclear. Germline V gene lookup returns CDR1 MDHEN and CDR2 SYDVKM. The CDR3 covers 13 residues. The V end was cut by 4 bases, the J end by 1 base, with 7 bases between.

The chain couples TRBV5-8 to TRBJ1-2, with no clear D. Trimming pared 5 bases from V and 5 bases from J, leaving 16 bases between. CDR3 size: 14 residues. CDR1 is SGHTS and CDR2 is YDEGEE in the germline V gene. The CDR3 region is CASSMTLTGYGYTF. The CDR3 DNA is TGTGCCAGCAGTATGACTTTGACCGGGTATGGCTACACCTTC.

V gene TRBV4-1 combines with J gene TRBJ1-2; TRBD1 matches at 7 bases. Germline trimming cut 2 bases from V and 1 base from J; bases unmatched to any gene: 7. This CDR3 comprises 16 residues. CDR1 is MGHRA and CDR2 is YSYEKL in the germline V gene. The CDR3 bases are TGCGCCAGCAGCCAACAGTTGACAGGGAGTAACTATGGCTACACCTTC. Protein product: CASSQQLTGSNYGYTF.

V gene TRBV16 combines with J gene TRBJ1-5, with a tentative D call TRBD1 (5 bases). Germline assignment: CDR1 KGHSY and CDR2 FQNENV. There are 15 residues in the CDR3. The ends were cut back, 0 bases at V and 6 bases at J, with 12 bases in the middle. The CDR3 region is CASSQSGTWGQPQHF. The CDR3 DNA follows: TGTGCCAGCAGCCAATCCGGGACTTGGGGTCAGCCCCAGCATTTT.

This chain joins TRBV30 and TRBJ2-7; TRBD1 matches 8 bases. Per germline, CDR1 GTSNPN and CDR2 SVGIG (reference sequence). The CDR3 has 13 residues. The V gene end was trimmed by 4 bases and the J gene end by 3 bases; junction bases not matched to a gene: 5. CDR3 amino acids: CAWNRDRSYEQYF. The CDR3 DNA is TGTGCCTGGAACCGGGACAGGAGCTACGAGCAGTACTTC.

The chain carries TRBV6-6 and TRBJ2-1; 11 positions agree with TRBD2. V dropped 7 bases and J dropped 6; count of bases not matched to a gene: 8. The CDR3 extends over 15 amino acids. The germline gives CDR1 MNHNY, CDR2 SVGAGI (reference sequence). The DNA for the CDR3 is TGTGCCAGCAATACTAGCGGGAGAAAGGGCAATGAGCAGTTCTTC. Its protein is CASNTSGRKGNEQFF.

The chain carries TRBV5-1 and TRBJ2-5, with D possibly being TRBD2 (6 bases). The CDR3 has 15 amino acids. The germline gives CDR1 SGHRS, CDR2 YFSETQ. V was clipped by 0 bases and J by 2 bases, with 11 bases between them. The CDR3 DNA is TGCGCCAGCAGCTTGGAGGCGGGACGGCAAGAGACCCAGTACTTC. Translating it yields CASSLEAGRQETQYF.

The chain employs TRBV28 and TRBJ2-1; the D gene is possibly TRBD2 (5 bases). V lost 2 bases, J lost 15 bases, and 14 bases lay in between. This CDR3 is 12 amino acids long. The germline CDR1 and CDR2 sequences are MDHEN and SYDVKM. The CDR3 bases are TGTGCCAGCAGTTTACGACCTCTAGCTTCGTTCTTC. This encodes CASSLRPLASFF. Based on the CDR3 plus reference TRBV28 and TRBJ2-1, the full variable domain is DVKVTQSSRYLVKRTGEKVFLECVQDMDHENMFWYRQDPGLGLRLIYFSYDVKMKEKGDIPEGYSVSREKKERFSLILESASTNQTSMYLCASSLRPLASFFGPGTRLTVL.